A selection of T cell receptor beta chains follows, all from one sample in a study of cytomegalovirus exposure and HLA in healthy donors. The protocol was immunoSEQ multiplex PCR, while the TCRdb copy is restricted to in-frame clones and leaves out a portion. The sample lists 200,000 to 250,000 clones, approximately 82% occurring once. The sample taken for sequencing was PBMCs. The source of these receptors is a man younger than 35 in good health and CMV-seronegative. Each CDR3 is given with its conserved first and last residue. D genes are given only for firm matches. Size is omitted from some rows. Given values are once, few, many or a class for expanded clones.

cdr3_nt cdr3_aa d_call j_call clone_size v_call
TGTGCCAGCAGTTTGACAGGGAGCTCCTATAATTCACCCCTCCACTTT CASSLTGSSYNSPLHF TRBD1 TRBJ1-6 NA TRBV27
TGTGCCTGGAGTCACCGGGGACAGGGCCATAATTCACCCCTCCACTTT CAWSHRGQGHNSPLHF TRBD1 TRBJ1-6 NA TRBV30
TGTGCCAGCAGCTTAACAGGGGTTCTTAGCAATCAGCCCCAGCATTTT CASSLTGVLSNQPQHF TRBD1 TRBJ1-5 NA TRBV7-8
TGTGCCAGCAGCGTGCCGCTGGGACAGTCAAGCTCTGGGGCCAACGTCCTGACTTTC CASSVPLGQSSSGANVLTF TRBD1 TRBJ2-6 NA TRBV19
TGTGCCGGGAGGGACAGGCCGGCCGGGGAGCTGTTTTTT CAGRDRPAGELFF NA TRBJ2-2 NA TRBV19
TGCGCCGGATCAGCGGGGGCCTACAATGAGCAGTTCTTC CAGSAGAYNEQFF TRBD2 TRBJ2-1 NA TRBV10-2
TGTGCCAGCAGCCAAGATAGGTTTAGCGGGAGTGGAAATGAGCAGTTCTTC CASSQDRFSGSGNEQFF TRBD2 TRBJ2-1 NA TRBV4-2
TGTGCCAGCAGCCTGGCATCCGGGACAGCTAACGTGGGGGAGCTGTTTTTT CASSLASGTANVGELFF TRBD1 TRBJ2-2 NA TRBV7-3
TGTGCCAGCAGTACGCAGGGGGGCACTGAAGCTTTCTTT CASSTQGGTEAFF TRBD1 TRBJ1-1 NA TRBV6-1
TGTGCCAGCAGTTACTCTGCACGCTATAGCAATCAGCCCCAGCATTTT CASSYSARYSNQPQHF NA TRBJ1-5 NA TRBV6-5
TGTGCCAGCAGTTTATCACTGCGGGAGTTATACAATGAGCAGTTCTTC CASSLSLRELYNEQFF TRBD2 TRBJ2-1 NA TRBV27
TGTGCCAGCAGTTTAAGGGGAAATTCACCCCTCCACTTT CASSLRGNSPLHF NA TRBJ1-6 NA TRBV28
TGTGCCATCAGTGATATCGGGAGCGGCACCATATATTTT CAISDIGSGTIYF NA TRBJ1-3 NA TRBV10-3
TGTGCCAGCAGCAGACTAGCGGAGAACACCGGGGAGCTGTTTTTT CASSRLAENTGELFF TRBD2 TRBJ2-2 NA TRBV11-3
TGCGCCAGCAGCCCCCACCCATCTGCTAGGACCTACGAGCAGTACTTC CASSPHPSARTYEQYF NA TRBJ2-7 NA TRBV5-1
TGTGCCAGCAGCTTCCTCGGCACAGATACGCAGTATTTT CASSFLGTDTQYF NA TRBJ2-3 NA TRBV9
TGTGCCACCGCCGAATTTACAGGGGGCAGAAACACCATATATTTT CATAEFTGGRNTIYF TRBD1 TRBJ1-3 NA TRBV6-1
TGTGCCAGCAGTGTGATAGCGGGGGGCTCCTACGAGCAGTACTTC CASSVIAGGSYEQYF TRBD2 TRBJ2-7 NA TRBV2
TGCGCCAGCAGCTTGGCCGGGGACGAGCAGTACTTC CASSLAGDEQYF NA TRBJ2-7 NA TRBV5-1
TGTGCCAGTAGTAGGGGACTAGACTTATTAGGCAATGAGCAGTTCTTC CASSRGLDLLGNEQFF TRBD2 TRBJ2-1 NA TRBV19
TGTGCCTGGAGTGTACCGTCAGGGGAATGGGAGCAGTACTTC CAWSVPSGEWEQYF NA TRBJ2-7 NA TRBV30
TGCGCCAGCAGTGAGTCCGCCCGGGAGGACACTGAAGCTTTCTTT CASSESAREDTEAFF NA TRBJ1-1 NA TRBV10-1
TGCAGTGCCCATCAGCGGGGTGAGCAGTTCTTC CSAHQRGEQFF TRBD2 TRBJ2-1 NA TRBV20-1
TGCGCCAGCAGCCCGACTGTGGGTCGCTACGAGCAGTACTTC CASSPTVGRYEQYF NA TRBJ2-7 NA TRBV5-1
TGTGCCAGCAGTTTGGGACAGGGAGGTTGGGGCTACACCTTC CASSLGQGGWGYTF TRBD1 TRBJ1-2 NA TRBV28
TGTGCCAGCAGTTTATTCAAGCGGGAGGGCCGTCGGGGAGAGCAGTACTTC CASSLFKREGRRGEQYF TRBD2 TRBJ2-7 NA TRBV28
TGTGCCTGGAGTGCCCGGGGACTTGGCTACACCTTC CAWSARGLGYTF NA TRBJ1-2 NA TRBV30
TGTGCCAGCAGTTACTCGAGGGCAGGTTATGGCTACACCTTC CASSYSRAGYGYTF NA TRBJ1-2 NA TRBV6-5
TGCGCCAGCAGCCAGAGGATTGGGAGCAGCAATCGGCCCCAGCATTTT CASSQRIGSSNRPQHF NA TRBJ1-5 NA TRBV4-1
TGTGCCAGCAGTGGAGCCAGGGGGCGGGAGACCCAGTACTTC CASSGARGRETQYF TRBD1 TRBJ2-5 NA TRBV2
TGTGCCAGTAGTAAAAACCGGGACAGTTTGGATCAGCCCCAGCATTTT CASSKNRDSLDQPQHF TRBD1 TRBJ1-5 NA TRBV19
TGCAGCGTTGAAGATCCGGACAGACCTTACGAGCAGTACTTC CSVEDPDRPYEQYF NA TRBJ2-7 NA TRBV29-1
TGTGCCATCAGTGACTCGGGACAGGGGGCCGGTGGCTACACCTTC CAISDSGQGAGGYTF TRBD1 TRBJ1-2 NA TRBV10-3
TGTGCCAGCGGTACCGGGACTAGCGGGAGGGATGAGCAGTTCTTC CASGTGTSGRDEQFF TRBD2 TRBJ2-1 few TRBV19
TGTGCCAGCAGCTTGAGGGACAGGGGTACCTACGAGCAGTACTTC CASSLRDRGTYEQYF TRBD1 TRBJ2-7 few TRBV5-8
TGTGCCAGTAGTATAGACCTGGCCGAGCAGTACTTC CASSIDLAEQYF NA TRBJ2-7 NA TRBV19
TGTGCCAGCAGCTCAGGGGGCCGCGCCACTGAAGCTTTCTTT CASSSGGRATEAFF TRBD1 TRBJ1-1 NA TRBV6-5
TGTGCCAGCTCACCAGCCGGGGGGGAGGCTTTCTTT CASSPAGGEAFF NA TRBJ1-1 NA TRBV18
TGCAGTGGCGGATTGAACACTGAAGCTTTCTTT CSGGLNTEAFF NA TRBJ1-1 few TRBV20-1
TGTGCCAGCAGCTTTGGACAGAACTCCTACAATGAGCAGTTCTTC CASSFGQNSYNEQFF NA TRBJ2-1 NA TRBV11-1
TGTGCCAGCAGCCCGGGACAGGGATTTAGCAATCAGCCCCAGCATTTT CASSPGQGFSNQPQHF TRBD1 TRBJ1-5 once TRBV27
TGTGCCAGCTCACCAACTGGAGATCAGCCCCAGCATTTT CASSPTGDQPQHF NA TRBJ1-5 NA TRBV18
TGTGCCAGCGTTCCGATGGGCGGGAGTCTGGGCGAGCAGTACTTC CASVPMGGSLGEQYF TRBD2 TRBJ2-7 NA TRBV6-5
TGCGCCAGCAGCTTAACTACTAGCGTGAACACAGATACGCAGTATTTT CASSLTTSVNTDTQYF TRBD2 TRBJ2-3 NA TRBV5-1
TGTGCCTGGTTTCCGGGACAGGGGCCTGGCTACACCTTC CAWFPGQGPGYTF TRBD1 TRBJ1-2 NA TRBV30
TGTGCCAGCAGTCGCGGGACAGCGGTATCCTACGAGCAGTACTTC CASSRGTAVSYEQYF NA TRBJ2-7 NA TRBV6-5
TGTGCCAGCAGTGGATACAGGGTGGATAGCAATCAGCCCCAGCATTTT CASSGYRVDSNQPQHF NA TRBJ1-5 once TRBV2
TGTGCCAGCAGCTTAACCGTGGCTAGCGGGACCAGACCAGACTACGAGCAGTACTTC CASSLTVASGTRPDYEQYF TRBD2 TRBJ2-7 NA TRBV7-9
TGCGCCAGCAGGTTACTAGCGGGGGCCAATGAGCAGTTCTTC CASRLLAGANEQFF TRBD2 TRBJ2-1 NA TRBV10-2
TGTGCCAGCAGCCCCGGGACTAGAAAAGACCATGAGCAGTTCTTC CASSPGTRKDHEQFF TRBD2 TRBJ2-1 NA TRBV7-6
TGTGCCAGTAGGGGGGGATTCTGGGACACTGAAGCTTTCTTT CASRGGFWDTEAFF NA TRBJ1-1 few TRBV19
TGTGCCTGGAGTGTACTTCTATTGAGCGTTGTGGATTCACCCCTCCACTTT CAWSVLLLSVVDSPLHF NA TRBJ1-6 NA TRBV30
TGCGCCAGCAGTCAAACAGGGGGCGCAGAGACCCAGTACTTC CASSQTGGAETQYF TRBD1 TRBJ2-5 NA TRBV23-1
TGTGCCAGCAGTCCGGGGACTAGCGGGTACAATGAGCAGTTCTTC CASSPGTSGYNEQFF TRBD2 TRBJ2-1 NA TRBV27
TGTGCCAGCAGACGAACCGGGACTAGCGGGGAGCTGTTTTTT CASRRTGTSGELFF TRBD2 TRBJ2-2 once TRBV7-2